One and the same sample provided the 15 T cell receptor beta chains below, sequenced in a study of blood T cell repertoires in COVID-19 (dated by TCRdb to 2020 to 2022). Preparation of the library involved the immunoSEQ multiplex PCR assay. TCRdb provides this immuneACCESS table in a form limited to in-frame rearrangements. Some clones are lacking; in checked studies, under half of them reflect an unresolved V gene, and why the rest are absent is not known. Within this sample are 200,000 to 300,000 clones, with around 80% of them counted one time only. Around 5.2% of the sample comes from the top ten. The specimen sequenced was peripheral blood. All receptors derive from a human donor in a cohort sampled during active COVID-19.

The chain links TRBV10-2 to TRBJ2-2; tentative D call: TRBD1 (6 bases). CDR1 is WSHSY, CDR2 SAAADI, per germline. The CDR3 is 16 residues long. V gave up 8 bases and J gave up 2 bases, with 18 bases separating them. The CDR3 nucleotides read TGCGCCAGCCTTTCGACAGGAATCCTCAACACCGGGGAGCTGTTTTTT. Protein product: CASLSTGILNTGELFF.

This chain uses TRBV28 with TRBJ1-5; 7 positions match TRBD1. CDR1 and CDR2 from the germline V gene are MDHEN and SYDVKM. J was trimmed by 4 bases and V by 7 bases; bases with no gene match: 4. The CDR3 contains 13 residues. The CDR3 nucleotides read TGTGCCAGCATCGGACAGGCAAATCAGCCCCAGCATTTT. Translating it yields CASIGQANQPQHF.

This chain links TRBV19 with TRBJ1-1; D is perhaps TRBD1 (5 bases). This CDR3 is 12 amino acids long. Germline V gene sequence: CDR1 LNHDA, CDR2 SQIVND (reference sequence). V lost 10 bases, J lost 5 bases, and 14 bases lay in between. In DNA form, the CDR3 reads TGTGCCACCCTTGGGGGGTGGACTGAAGCTTTCTTT. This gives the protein CATLGGWTEAFF.

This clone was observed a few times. The CDR3 spells CASSFGQNYGYTF. Here the CDR3 DNA reads TGTGCCAGCAGCTTTGGACAGAACTATGGCTACACCTTC. This chain connects TRBV7-9 to TRBJ1-2; D is possibly TRBD1 (6 bases). Looked up from germline, CDR1 is SEHNR and CDR2 is FQNEAQ (reference sequence). V lost 3 bases to trimming and J lost 2 bases, with 7 bases between them. The length of the CDR3 is 13 residues.

The CDR3 here is CATYRRGAEQYF. The CDR3, as DNA: TGTGCCACCTACCGCCGGGGGGCCGAGCAGTACTTC. The rearrangement links TRBV6-5 to TRBJ2-7; the D gene is possibly TRBD2 (7 bases). Looked up from germline, CDR1 is MNHEY and CDR2 is SVGAGI. The CDR3 runs to 12 residues. Trimming left V 10 bases short and J 6 bases short, with 16 bases between.

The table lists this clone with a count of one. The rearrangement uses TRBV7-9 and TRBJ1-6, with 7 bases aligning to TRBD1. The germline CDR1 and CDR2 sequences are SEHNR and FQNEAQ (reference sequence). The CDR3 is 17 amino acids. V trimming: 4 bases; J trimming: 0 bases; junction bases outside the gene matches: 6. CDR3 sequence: CASSSRQGGSYNSPLHF. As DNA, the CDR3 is TGTGCCAGCAGCTCCCGACAGGGAGGCTCCTATAATTCACCCCTCCACTTT.

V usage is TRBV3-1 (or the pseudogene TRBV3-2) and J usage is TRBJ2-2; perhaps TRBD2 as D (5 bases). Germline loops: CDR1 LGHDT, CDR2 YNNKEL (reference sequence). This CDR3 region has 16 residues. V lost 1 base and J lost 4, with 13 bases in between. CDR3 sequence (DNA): TGTGCCAGCAGCCAAGCCTCCACTAGTTTCACCGGGGAGCTGTTTTTT. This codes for CASSQASTSFTGELFF.

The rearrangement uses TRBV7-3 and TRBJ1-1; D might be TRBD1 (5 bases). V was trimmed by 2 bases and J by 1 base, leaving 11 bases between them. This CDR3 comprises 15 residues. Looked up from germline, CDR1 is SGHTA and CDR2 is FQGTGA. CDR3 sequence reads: CASSLFGRGNTEAFF. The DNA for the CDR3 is TGTGCCAGCAGCTTATTTGGAAGGGGGAACACTGAAGCTTTCTTT.

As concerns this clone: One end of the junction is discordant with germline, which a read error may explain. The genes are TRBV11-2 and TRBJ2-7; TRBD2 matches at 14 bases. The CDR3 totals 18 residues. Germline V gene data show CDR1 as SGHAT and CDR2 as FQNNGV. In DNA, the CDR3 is TGTGCCAGCACCTTAGGGGGACTAGCGGGAGAAAAGAACTACGAGCAGTACTTC. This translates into CASTLGGLAGEKNYEQYF.

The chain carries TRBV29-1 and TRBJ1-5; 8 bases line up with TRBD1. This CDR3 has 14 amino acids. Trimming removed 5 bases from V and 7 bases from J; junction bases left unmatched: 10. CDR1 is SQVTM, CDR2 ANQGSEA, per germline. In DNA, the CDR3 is TGCAGCGTTTGGGACAGGTCTGAATCCCAGCCCCAGCATTTT. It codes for CSVWDRSESQPQHF.

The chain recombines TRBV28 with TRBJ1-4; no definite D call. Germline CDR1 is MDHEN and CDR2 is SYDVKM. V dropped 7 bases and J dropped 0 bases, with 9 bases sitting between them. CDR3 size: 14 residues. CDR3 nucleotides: TGTGCCAGCACCCCCGGGTCAACTAATGAAAAACTGTTTTTT. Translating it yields CASTPGSTNEKLFF.

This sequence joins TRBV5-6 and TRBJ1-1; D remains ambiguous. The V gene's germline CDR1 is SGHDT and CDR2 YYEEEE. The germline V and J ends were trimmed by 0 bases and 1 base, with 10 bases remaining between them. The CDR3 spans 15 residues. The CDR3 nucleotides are TGTGCCAGCAGCTTGGGGCACGTCCAGAACACTGAAGCTTTCTTT. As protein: CASSLGHVQNTEAFF.

The CDR3 loop is CASSGGQRAYYGYTF. In DNA, the CDR3 is TGTGCCAGCAGCGGAGGACAGAGAGCTTATTATGGCTACACCTTC. The chain carries TRBV9 and TRBJ1-2; perhaps TRBD1 as D (6 bases). Germline CDR1 is SGDLS and CDR2 is YYNGEE. The length of the CDR3 is 15 residues. The ends were cut back, 3 bases at V and 5 bases at J, with 17 bases in the middle.

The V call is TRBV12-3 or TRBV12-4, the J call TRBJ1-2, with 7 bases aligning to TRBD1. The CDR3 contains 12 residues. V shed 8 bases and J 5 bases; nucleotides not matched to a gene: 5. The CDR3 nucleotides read TGTGCCAGCGCTGGGACAGATTATGGCTACACCTTC. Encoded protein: CASAGTDYGYTF.

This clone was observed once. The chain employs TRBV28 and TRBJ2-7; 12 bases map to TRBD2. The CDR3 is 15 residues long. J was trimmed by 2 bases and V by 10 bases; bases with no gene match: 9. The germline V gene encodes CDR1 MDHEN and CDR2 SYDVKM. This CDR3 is CATGPTSGRTYEQYF. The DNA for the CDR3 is TGTGCCACCGGACCGACTAGCGGGAGAACCTACGAGCAGTACTTC. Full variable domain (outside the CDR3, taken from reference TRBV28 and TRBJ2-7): DVKVTQSSRYLVKRTGEKVFLECVQDMDHENMFWYRQDPGLGLRLIYFSYDVKMKEKGDIPEGYSVSREKKERFSLILESASTNQTSMYLCATGPTSGRTYEQYFGPGTRLTVT.